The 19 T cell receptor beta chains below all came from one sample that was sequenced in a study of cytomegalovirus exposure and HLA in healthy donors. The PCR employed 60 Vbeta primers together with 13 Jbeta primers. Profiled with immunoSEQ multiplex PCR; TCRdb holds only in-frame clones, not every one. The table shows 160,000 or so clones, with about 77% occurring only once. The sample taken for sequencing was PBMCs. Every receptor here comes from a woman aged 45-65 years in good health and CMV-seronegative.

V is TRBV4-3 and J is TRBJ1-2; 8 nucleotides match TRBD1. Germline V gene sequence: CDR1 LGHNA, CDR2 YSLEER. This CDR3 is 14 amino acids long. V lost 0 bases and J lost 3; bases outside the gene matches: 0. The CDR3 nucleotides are TGCGCCAGCAGCCAAGAGGACAGGGACTATGGCTACACCTTC. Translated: CASSQEDRDYGYTF.

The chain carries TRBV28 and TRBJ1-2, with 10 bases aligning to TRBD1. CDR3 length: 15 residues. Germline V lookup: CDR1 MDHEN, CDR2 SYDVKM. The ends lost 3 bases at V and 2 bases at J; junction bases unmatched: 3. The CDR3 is CASSFTGQGNYGYTF. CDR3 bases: TGTGCCAGCAGTTTCACGGGACAGGGGAACTATGGCTACACCTTC.

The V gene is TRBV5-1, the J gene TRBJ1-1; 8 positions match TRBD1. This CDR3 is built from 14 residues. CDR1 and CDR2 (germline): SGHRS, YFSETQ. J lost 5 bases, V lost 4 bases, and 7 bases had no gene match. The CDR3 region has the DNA TGCGCCAGCAGCCCCCAGGGGGCGATAACTGAAGCTTTCTTT. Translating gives CASSPQGAITEAFF.

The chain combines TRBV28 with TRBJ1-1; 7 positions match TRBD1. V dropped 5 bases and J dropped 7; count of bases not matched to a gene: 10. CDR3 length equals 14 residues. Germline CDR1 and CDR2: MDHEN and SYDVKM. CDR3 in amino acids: CASSLTGEQGEAFF. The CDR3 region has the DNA TGTGCCAGCAGTCTCACAGGGGAGCAGGGTGAAGCTTTCTTT.

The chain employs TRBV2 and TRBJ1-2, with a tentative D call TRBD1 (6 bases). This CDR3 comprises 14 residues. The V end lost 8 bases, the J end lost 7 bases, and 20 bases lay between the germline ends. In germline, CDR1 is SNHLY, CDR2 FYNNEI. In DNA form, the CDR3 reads TGTGCCAGCGTGATTACAGGGAATGGCGCTGGCTACACCTTC. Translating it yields CASVITGNGAGYTF.

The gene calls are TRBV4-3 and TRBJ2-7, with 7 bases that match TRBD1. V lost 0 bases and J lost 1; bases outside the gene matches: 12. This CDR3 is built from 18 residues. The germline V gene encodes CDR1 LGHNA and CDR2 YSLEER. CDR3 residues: CASSQDPPSGQSSYEQYF. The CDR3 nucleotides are TGCGCCAGCAGCCAAGACCCGCCCTCGGGACAGAGTTCCTACGAGCAGTACTTC.

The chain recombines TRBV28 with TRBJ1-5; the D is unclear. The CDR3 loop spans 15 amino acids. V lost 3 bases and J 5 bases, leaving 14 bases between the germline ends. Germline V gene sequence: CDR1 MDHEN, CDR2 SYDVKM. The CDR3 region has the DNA TGTGCCAGCAGTTTCCCCGGGTCCCCTTATCAGCCCCAGCATTTT. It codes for CASSFPGSPYQPQHF. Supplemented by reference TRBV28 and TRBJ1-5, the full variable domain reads DVKVTQSSRYLVKRTGEKVFLECVQDMDHENMFWYRQDPGLGLRLIYFSYDVKMKEKGDIPEGYSVSREKKERFSLILESASTNQTSMYLCASSFPGSPYQPQHFGDGTRLSIL.

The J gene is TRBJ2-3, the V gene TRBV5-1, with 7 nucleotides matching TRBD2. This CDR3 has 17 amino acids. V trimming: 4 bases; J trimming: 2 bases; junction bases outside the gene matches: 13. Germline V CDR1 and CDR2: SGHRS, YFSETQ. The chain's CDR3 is CASSPVPSGGNTDTQYF. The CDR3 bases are TGCGCCAGCAGCCCGGTCCCTAGCGGAGGGAACACAGATACGCAGTATTTT.

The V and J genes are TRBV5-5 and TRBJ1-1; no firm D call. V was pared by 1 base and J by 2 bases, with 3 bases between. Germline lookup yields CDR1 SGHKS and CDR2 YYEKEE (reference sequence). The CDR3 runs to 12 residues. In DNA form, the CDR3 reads TGTGCCAGCAGCTTGATAAACACTGAAGCTTTCTTT. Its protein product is CASSLINTEAFF.

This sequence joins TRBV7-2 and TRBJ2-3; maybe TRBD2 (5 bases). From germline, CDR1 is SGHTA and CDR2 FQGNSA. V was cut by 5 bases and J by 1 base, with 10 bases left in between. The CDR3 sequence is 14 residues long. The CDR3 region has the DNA TGTGCCAGCAGCCCTAGCACGGGCACAGATACGCAGTATTTT. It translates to CASSPSTGTDTQYF.

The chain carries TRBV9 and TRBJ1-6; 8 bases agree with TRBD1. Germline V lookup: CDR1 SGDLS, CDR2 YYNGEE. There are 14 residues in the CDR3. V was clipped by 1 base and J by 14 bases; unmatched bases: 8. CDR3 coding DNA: TGTGCCAGCAGCGTAACCTCGGACAGGGCAACCCTCCACTTT. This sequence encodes CASSVTSDRATLHF.

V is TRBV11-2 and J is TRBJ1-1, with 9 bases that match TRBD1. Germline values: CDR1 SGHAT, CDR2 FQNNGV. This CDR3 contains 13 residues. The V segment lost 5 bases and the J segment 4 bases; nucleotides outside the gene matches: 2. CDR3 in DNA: TGTGCCAGCAGCCCGGACAGGGGCACTGAAGCTTTCTTT. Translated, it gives CASSPDRGTEAFF.

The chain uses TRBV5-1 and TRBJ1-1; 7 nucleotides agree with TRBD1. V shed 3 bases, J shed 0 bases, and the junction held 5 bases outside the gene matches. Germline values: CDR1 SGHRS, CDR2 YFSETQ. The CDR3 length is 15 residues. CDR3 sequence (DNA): TGCGCCAGCAGCTCGGGGGACAGTTTGAACACTGAAGCTTTCTTT. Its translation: CASSSGDSLNTEAFF.

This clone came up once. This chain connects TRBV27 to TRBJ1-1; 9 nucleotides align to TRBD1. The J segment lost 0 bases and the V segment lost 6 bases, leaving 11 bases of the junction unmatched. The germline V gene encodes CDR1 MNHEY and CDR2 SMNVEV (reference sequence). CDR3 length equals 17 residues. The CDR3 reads CASRTGQGRPMNTEAFF. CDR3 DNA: TGTGCCAGCAGGACGGGACAGGGACGTCCGATGAACACTGAAGCTTTCTTT.

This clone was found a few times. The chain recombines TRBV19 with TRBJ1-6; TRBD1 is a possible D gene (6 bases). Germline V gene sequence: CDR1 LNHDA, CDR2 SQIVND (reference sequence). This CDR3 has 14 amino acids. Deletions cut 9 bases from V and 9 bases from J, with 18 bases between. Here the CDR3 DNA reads TGTGCCAGCGACGTGGGGGCCTCAAGTTCACCCCTCCACTTT. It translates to CASDVGASSSPLHF.

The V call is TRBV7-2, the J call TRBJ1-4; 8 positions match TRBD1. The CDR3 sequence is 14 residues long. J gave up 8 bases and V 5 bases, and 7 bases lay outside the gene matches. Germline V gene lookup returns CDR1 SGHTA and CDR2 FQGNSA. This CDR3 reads CASSDGQGWEKLFF. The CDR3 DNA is TGTGCCAGCAGCGATGGACAGGGTTGGGAAAAACTGTTTTTT. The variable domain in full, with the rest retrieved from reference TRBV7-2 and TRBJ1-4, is GAGVSQSPSNKVTEKGKDVELRCDPISGHTALYWYRQSLGQGLEFLIYFQGNSAPDKSGLPSDRFSAERTGGSVSTLTIQRTQQEDSAVYLCASSDGQGWEKLFFGSGTQLSVL.

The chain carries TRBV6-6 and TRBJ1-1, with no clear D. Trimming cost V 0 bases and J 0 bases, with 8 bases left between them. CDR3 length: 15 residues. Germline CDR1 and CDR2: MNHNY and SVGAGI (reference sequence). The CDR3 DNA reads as TGTGCCAGCAGTTACTCTGCGGGCATGAACACTGAAGCTTTCTTT. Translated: CASSYSAGMNTEAFF.

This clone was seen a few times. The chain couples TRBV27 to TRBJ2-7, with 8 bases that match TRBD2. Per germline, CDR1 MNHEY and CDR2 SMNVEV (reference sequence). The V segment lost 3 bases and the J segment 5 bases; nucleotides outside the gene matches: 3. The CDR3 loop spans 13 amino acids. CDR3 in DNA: TGTGCCAGCAGTTTCGGGGGGGACCACGAGCAGTACTTC. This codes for CASSFGGDHEQYF.

The CDR3 spells CASRSRQGKASGANVLTF. The CDR3, as DNA: TGTGCCAGCAGGAGCCGACAGGGAAAGGCCTCTGGGGCCAACGTCCTGACTTTC. The chain combines TRBV5-8 with TRBJ2-6; 7 bases map to TRBD1. The CDR3 is made up of 18 amino acids. From germline, CDR1 is SGHTS and CDR2 YDEGEE. Trimming cost V 5 bases and J 0 bases; bases outside gene matches: 11.